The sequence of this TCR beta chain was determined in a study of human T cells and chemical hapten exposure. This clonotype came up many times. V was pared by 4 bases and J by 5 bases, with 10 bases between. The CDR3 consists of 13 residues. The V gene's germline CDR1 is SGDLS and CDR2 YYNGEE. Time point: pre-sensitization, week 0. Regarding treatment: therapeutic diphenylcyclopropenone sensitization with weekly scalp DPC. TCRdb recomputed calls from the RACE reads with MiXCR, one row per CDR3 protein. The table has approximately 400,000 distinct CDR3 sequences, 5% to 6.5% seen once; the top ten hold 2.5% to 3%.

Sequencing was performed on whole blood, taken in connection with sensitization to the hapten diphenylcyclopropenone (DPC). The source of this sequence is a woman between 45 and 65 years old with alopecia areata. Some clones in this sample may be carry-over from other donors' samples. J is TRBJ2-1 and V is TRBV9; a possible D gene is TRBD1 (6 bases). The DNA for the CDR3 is TGTGCCAGCAGCCCCCACAGGGACAATGAGCAGTTCTTC. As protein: CASSPHRDNEQFF.